Presented here are 5 T cell receptor beta chains from one specimen sequenced in a study of blood T cell repertoires in COVID-19. Profiling relied on immunoSEQ multiplex PCR, and the TCRdb table lists in-frame clones only, not all of them. Here the sample spans about 12,000 clones, just over 70% being singletons. Sequencing was done on a sample of peripheral blood. The receptors derive from a man in his fifties or sixties with COVID-19, enrolled during active disease.

The chain joins TRBV7-3 to TRBJ2-5; D may be TRBD1 (5 bases). V was trimmed by 4 bases and J by 2 bases, leaving 17 bases between them. The CDR3 has 16 residues. Germline V lookup: CDR1 SGHTA, CDR2 FQGTGA. The CDR3 protein is CASSSGILGPQETQYF. The CDR3 DNA is TGTGCCAGCAGCTCCGGAATTCTGGGGCCTCAAGAGACCCAGTACTTC.

The chain links TRBV28 to TRBJ1-2; 11 nucleotides match TRBD1. The ends lost 6 bases at V and 4 bases at J; junction bases unmatched: 7. The CDR3 loop spans 15 amino acids. Germline V gene sequence: CDR1 MDHEN, CDR2 SYDVKM. CDR3 nucleotide sequence: TGTGCCAGCAGGACCCCCGGGACAGGGGGCTATGGCTACACCTTC. Amino acids: CASRTPGTGGYGYTF.

The gene calls are TRBV21-1 and TRBJ1-5; the table's D call, TRBD1, was not checked against the DNA. TRBV21-1 is shown as a pseudogene. This CDR3 has 14 residues. The CDR3 DNA reads TGTGCCAGCAATCCTGGACACAGACCTCAGCCCCAGCATTTT. This encodes CASNPGHRPQPQHF.

The rearrangement uses TRBV24-1 and TRBJ1-5, with D possibly TRBD1 on 6 matching bases. The CDR3 has 16 amino acids. The germline V gene has CDR1 KGHDR and CDR2 SFDVKD. V dropped 3 bases and J dropped 0 bases, with 11 bases sitting between them. CDR3 sequence reads: CATSDTGFNSNQPQHF. CDR3 DNA: TGTGCCACCAGTGATACAGGGTTTAATAGCAATCAGCCCCAGCATTTT.

The chain joins TRBV15 to TRBJ1-4, with D unclear. The V and J ends lost 8 bases and 2 bases respectively, with 18 bases between them. The germline gives CDR1 LNHNV, CDR2 YYDKDF (reference sequence). The CDR3 has 16 amino acids. CDR3 DNA: TGTGCCACCGGATGGGCGACGGTTCCGACTAATGAAAAACTGTTTTTT. Residues: CATGWATVPTNEKLFF.